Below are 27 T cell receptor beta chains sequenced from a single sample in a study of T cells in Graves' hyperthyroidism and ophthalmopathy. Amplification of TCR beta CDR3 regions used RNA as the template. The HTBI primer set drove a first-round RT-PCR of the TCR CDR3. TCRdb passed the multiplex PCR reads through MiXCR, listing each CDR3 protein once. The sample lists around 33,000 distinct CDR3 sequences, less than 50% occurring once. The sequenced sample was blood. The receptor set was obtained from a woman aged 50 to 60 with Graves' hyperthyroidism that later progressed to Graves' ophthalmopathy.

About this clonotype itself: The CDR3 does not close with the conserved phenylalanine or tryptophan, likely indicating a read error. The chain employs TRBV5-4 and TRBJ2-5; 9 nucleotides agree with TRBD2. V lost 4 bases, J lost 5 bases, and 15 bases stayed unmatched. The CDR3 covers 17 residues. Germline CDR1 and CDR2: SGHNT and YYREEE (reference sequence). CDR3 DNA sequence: TGTGCCAGCAGCCGGATGACTTGCGGGAGGGCCGGGGAGACCCAGTACCTC. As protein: CASSRMTCGRAGETQYL.

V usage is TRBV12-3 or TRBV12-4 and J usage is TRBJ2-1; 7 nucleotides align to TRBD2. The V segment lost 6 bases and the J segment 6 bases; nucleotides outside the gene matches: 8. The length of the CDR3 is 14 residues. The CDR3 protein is CASRSGGGPNEQFF. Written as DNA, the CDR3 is TGTGCCAGCAGATCGGGGGGAGGGCCCAATGAGCAGTTCTTC.

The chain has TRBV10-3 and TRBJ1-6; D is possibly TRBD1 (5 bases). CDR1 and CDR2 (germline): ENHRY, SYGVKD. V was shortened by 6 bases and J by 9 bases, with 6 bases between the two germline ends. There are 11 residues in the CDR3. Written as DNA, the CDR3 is TGTGCCATCAGGGGGCTTTCACCCCTCCACTTT. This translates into CAIRGLSPLHF.

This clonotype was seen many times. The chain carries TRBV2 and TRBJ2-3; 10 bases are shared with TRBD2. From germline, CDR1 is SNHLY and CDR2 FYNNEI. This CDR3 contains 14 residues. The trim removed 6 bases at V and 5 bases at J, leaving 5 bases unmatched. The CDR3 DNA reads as TGTGCCAGCAGGGCCGGGACTAGCGTAGATACGCAGTATTTT. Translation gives CASRAGTSVDTQYF.

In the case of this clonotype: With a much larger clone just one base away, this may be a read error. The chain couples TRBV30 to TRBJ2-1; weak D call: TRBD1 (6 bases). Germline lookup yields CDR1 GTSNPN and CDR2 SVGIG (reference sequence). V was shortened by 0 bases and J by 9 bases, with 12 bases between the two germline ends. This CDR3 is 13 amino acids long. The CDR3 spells CAWSVGTNSEQFF. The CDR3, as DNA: TGTGCCTGGAGTGTAGGGACAAACAGTGAGCAGTTCTTC.

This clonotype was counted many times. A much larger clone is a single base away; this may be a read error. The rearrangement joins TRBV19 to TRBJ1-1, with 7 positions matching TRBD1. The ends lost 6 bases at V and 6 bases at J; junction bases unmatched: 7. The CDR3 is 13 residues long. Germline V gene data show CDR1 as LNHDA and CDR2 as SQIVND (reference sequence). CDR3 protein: CASRLTGTAEAFF. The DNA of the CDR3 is TGTGCCAGTAGATTGACAGGGACCGCTGAAGCTTTCTTT.

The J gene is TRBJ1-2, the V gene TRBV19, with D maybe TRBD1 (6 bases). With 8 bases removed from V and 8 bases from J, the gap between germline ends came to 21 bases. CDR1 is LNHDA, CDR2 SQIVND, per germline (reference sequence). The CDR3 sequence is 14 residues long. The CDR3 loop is CASGSGTQLYGYTF. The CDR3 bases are TGTGCCAGTGGTAGTGGGACACAGCTCTACGGCTACACCTTC.

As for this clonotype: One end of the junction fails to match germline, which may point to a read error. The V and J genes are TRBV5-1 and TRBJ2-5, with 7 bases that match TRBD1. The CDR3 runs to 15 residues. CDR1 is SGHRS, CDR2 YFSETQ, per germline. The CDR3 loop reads CASSLGQLRQKTQYF. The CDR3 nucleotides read TGCGCCAGCAGCCTGGGACAGCTACGCCAAAAGACCCAGTACTTC.

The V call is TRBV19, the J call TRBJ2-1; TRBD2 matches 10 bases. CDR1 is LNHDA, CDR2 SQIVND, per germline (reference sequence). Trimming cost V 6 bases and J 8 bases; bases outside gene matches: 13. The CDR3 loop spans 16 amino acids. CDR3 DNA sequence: TGTGCCAGTAGACCTCAGGGAGCTAGCGGGAGCTATGAGCAGTTCTTC. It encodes CASRPQGASGSYEQFF. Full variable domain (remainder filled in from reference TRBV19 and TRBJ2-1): DGGITQSPKYLFRKEGQNVTLSCEQNLNHDAMYWYRQDPGQGLRLIYYSQIVNDFQKGDIAEGYSVSREKKESFPLTVTSAQKNPTAFYLCASRPQGASGSYEQFFGPGTRLTVL.

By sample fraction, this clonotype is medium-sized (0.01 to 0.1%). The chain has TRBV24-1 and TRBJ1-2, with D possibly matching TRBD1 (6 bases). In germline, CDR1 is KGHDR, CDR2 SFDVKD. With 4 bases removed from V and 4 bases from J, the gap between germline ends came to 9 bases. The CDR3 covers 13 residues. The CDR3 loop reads CATSEKGGYGYTF. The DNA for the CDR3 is TGTGCCACCAGTGAAAAGGGGGGCTATGGCTACACCTTC.

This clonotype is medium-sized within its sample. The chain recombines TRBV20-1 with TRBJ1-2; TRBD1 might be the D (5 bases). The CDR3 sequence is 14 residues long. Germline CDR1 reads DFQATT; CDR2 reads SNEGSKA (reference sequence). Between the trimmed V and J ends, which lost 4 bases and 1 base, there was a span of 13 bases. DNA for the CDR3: TGCAGTGCTACTGGGGGGTGGTATAACTATGGCTACACCTTC. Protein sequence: CSATGGWYNYGYTF.

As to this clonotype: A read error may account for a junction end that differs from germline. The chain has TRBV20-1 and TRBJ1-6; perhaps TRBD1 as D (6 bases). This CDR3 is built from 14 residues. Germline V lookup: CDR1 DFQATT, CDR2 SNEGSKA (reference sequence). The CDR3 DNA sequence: TGCAGCGCTAGTCGGGGGCAGCGTGATTCACCCCTCCACTTT. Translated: CSASRGQRDSPLHF.

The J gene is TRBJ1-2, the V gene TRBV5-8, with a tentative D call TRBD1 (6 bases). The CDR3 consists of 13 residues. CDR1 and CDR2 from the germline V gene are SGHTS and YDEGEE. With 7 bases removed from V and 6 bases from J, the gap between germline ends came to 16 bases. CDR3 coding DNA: TGTGCCAGCTCACAGGGTCCAGGCCATGGCTACACCTTC. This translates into CASSQGPGHGYTF.

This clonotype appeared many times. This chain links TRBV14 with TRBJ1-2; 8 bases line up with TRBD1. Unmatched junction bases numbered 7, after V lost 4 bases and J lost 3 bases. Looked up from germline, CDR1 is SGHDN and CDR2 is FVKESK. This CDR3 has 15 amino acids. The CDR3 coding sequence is TGTGCCAGCAGCCTCCCAGGACAGGGAGACTATGGCTACACCTTC. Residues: CASSLPGQGDYGYTF. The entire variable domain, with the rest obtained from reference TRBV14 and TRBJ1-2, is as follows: EAGVTQFPSHSVIEKGQTVTLRCDPISGHDNLYWYRRVMGKEIKFLLHFVKESKQDESGMPNNRFLAERTGGTYSTLKVQPAELEDSGVYFCASSLPGQGDYGYTFGSGTRLTVV.

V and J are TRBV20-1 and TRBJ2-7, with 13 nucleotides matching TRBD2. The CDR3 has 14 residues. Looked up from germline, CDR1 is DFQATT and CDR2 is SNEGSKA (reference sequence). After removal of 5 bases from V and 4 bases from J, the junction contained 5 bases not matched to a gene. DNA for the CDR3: TGCAGTGCTCCGCGGACTAGCGGGAGATACGAGCAGTACTTC. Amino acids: CSAPRTSGRYEQYF.

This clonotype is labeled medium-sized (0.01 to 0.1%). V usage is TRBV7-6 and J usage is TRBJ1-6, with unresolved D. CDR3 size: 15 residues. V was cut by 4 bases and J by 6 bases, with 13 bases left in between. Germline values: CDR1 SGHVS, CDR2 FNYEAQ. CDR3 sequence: CASSSTDGFNSPLHF. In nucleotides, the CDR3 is TGTGCCAGCAGCTCGACGGATGGGTTTAATTCACCCCTCCACTTT.

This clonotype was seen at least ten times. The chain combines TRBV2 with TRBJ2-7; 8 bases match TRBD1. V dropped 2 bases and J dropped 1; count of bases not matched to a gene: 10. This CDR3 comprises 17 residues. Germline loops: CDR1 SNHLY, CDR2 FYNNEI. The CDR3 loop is CASSETPDREASYEQYF. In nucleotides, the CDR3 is TGTGCCAGCAGTGAAACCCCGGACAGGGAGGCGTCCTACGAGCAGTACTTC.

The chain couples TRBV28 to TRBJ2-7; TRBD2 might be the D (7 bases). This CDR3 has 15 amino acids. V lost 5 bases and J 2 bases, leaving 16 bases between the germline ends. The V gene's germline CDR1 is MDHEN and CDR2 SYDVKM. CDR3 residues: CASSPGGGLTYEQYF. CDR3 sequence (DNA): TGTGCCAGCAGTCCCGGCGGGGGCCTTACCTACGAGCAGTACTTC.

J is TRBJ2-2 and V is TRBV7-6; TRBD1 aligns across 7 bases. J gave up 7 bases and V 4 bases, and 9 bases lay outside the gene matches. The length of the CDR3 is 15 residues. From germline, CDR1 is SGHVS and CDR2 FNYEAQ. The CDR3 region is CASSSSGTAHGELFF. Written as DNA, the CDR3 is TGTGCCAGCAGCTCCTCCGGGACAGCACACGGGGAGCTGTTTTTT.

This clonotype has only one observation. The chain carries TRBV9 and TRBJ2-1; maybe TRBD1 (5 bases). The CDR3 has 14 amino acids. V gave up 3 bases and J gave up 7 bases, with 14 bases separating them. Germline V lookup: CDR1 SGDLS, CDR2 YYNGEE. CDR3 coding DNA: TGTGCCAGCAGCGGACCGTCAGGGTTAAATGAGCAGTTCTTC. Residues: CASSGPSGLNEQFF.

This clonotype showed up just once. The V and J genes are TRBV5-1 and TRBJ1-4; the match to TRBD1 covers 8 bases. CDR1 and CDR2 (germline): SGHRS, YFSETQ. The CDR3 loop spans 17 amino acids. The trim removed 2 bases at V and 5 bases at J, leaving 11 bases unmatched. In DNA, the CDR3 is TGCGCCAGCAGCTTAGTAGCAGGGGGCTACGACAATGAAAAACTGTTTTTT. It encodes CASSLVAGGYDNEKLFF.

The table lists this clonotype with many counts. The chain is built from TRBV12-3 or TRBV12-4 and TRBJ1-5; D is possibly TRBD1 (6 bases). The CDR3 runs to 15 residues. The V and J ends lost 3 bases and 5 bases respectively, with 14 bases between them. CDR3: CASSFGPGDHQPQHF. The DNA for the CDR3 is TGTGCCAGCAGTTTCGGTCCAGGGGACCATCAGCCCCAGCATTTT.

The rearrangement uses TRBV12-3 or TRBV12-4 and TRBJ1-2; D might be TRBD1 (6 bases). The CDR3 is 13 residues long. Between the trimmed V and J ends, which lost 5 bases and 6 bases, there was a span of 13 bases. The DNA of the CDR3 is TGTGCCAGCAGTATGACAGGCTTCCATGGCTACACCTTC. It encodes CASSMTGFHGYTF.

The CDR3 DNA reads TGTGCCAGTAGTTCGGGACAGCCGAACTCTGGAAACACCATATATTTT. Amino acid sequence: CASSSGQPNSGNTIYF. The gene calls are TRBV19 and TRBJ1-3; TRBD1 matches 7 bases. CDR3 length equals 16 residues. In germline, CDR1 is LNHDA, CDR2 SQIVND (reference sequence). The V segment lost 5 bases and the J segment 0 bases; nucleotides outside the gene matches: 7.

The CDR3 sequence: CATNGTGAVGEQYF. In DNA form, the CDR3 reads TGTGCCACCAACGGGACTGGGGCTGTCGGCGAGCAGTACTTC. The chain couples TRBV24-1 to TRBJ2-7; maybe TRBD2 (6 bases). CDR1 KGHDR and CDR2 SFDVKD come from the germline V gene. The germline V and J ends were trimmed by 8 bases and 6 bases, with 19 bases remaining between them. CDR3 length equals 14 residues.

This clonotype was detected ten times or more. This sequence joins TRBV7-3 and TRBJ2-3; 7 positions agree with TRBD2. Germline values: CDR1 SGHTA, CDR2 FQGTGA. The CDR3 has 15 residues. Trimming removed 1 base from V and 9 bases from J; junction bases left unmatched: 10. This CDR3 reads CASSLSGSVSTTQYF. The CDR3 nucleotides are TGTGCCAGCAGCTTAAGCGGGAGCGTGTCAACGACGCAGTATTTT.

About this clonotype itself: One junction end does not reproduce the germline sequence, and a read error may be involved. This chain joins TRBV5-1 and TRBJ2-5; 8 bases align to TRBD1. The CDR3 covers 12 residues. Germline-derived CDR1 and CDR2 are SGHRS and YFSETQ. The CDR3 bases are TGCGCCAGCGGCTTGGACAGGGAGGCCCAGTACTTC. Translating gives CASGLDREAQYF.